The rows below give T cell receptor beta chains drawn from one sample of a study of T cell responses to AZD1222 COVID-19 vaccine. Data came from immunoSEQ multiplex PCR; TCRdb stores just in-frame clones and leaves some out. The sample yields under 150,000 clones, about nine tenths seen once. The starting material was peripheral blood, obtained on day 0 of AZD1222 vaccination. The receptors here all came from an adult in good health. Each CDR3 is given with its conserved first and last residue. D genes are given only for firm matches. Where a row states a size, it is once, few, many or the class of an expanded clone; other rows omit it.

CDR3aa | CDR3nt | j_gene | d_gene | v_gene | abundance
CASSQTGTGHQPQHF | TGTGCCAGCAGCCAAACCGGGACGGGCCATCAGCCCCAGCATTTT | TRBJ1-5 | - | TRBV3-1/TRBV3-2 | -
CASAGGLGRGGGEAFF | TGCGCCAGCGCCGGGGGGCTTGGCAGGGGAGGCGGTGAAGCTTTCTTT | TRBJ1-1 | - | TRBV10-2 | -
CASSPRGLADYEQYF | TGTGCCAGCAGCCCGCGGGGACTAGCGGATTACGAGCAGTACTTC | TRBJ2-7 | TRBD2 | TRBV5-5 | -
CASSLGLAGGEETQYF | TGCGCCAGCAGCTTGGGACTAGCGGGAGGGGAAGAGACCCAGTACTTC | TRBJ2-5 | TRBD2 | TRBV5-1 | -
CASSARTGKYTIYF | TGTGCCAGCAGCGCTAGGACAGGGAAGTACACCATATATTTT | TRBJ1-3 | TRBD1 | TRBV7-2 | -
CASGIYEKLFF | TGTGCCAGCGGGATTTATGAAAAACTGTTTTTT | TRBJ1-4 | - | TRBV28 | -
CASGRDGGVYGYTF | TGTGCCAGCGGCCGAGACGGGGGGGTCTATGGCTACACCTTC | TRBJ1-2 | - | TRBV6-5 | -
CASSAARGGEAFF | TGTGCCAGTAGTGCGGCCCGGGGGGGTGAAGCTTTCTTT | TRBJ1-1 | - | TRBV19 | -
CATSRTFGQPQHF | TGTGCCACCAGCAGGACATTCGGTCAGCCCCAGCATTTT | TRBJ1-5 | - | TRBV15 | -
CASSISWKDTGELFF | TGTGCCAGTAGTATCTCGTGGAAGGATACCGGGGAGCTGTTTTTT | TRBJ2-2 | - | TRBV19 | once
CASSSSSGREAGELFF | TGTGCCAGCAGCTCATCTAGCGGGAGGGAGGCCGGGGAGCTGTTTTTT | TRBJ2-2 | TRBD2 | TRBV7-9 | once
CASSSGTSGREQYF | TGTGCCAGCAGTTCCGGGACTAGCGGGAGAGAGCAGTACTTC | TRBJ2-7 | TRBD2 | TRBV28 | -
CASSYGGPGQPQHF | TGTGCCAGCAGTTACGGGGGGCCCGGTCAGCCCCAGCATTTT | TRBJ1-5 | - | TRBV6-5 | -
CASSLIPGDTEAFF | TGCGCCAGCAGCTTGATCCCCGGGGACACTGAAGCTTTCTTT | TRBJ1-1 | - | TRBV5-1 | -
CATFWGLNTEAFF | TGTGCCACGTTCTGGGGCCTGAACACTGAAGCTTTCTTT | TRBJ1-1 | - | TRBV28 | -
CAWSTPASAGDQPQHF | TGTGCCTGGAGCACCCCTGCATCCGCGGGAGATCAGCCCCAGCATTTT | TRBJ1-5 | - | TRBV30 | -
CASSLLGDTEAFF | TGTGCCAGCAGCTTATTAGGGGACACTGAAGCTTTCTTT | TRBJ1-1 | - | TRBV7-9 | -
CSGGRDRGRGTEAFF | TGCAGCGGAGGCCGGGACAGGGGGCGAGGCACTGAAGCTTTCTTT | TRBJ1-1 | TRBD1 | TRBV29-1 | -
CASSSTTFSTDTQYF | TGTGCCAGCAGCTCCACGACTTTTAGCACAGATACGCAGTATTTT | TRBJ2-3 | - | TRBV9 | -
CASSQLDIQARQREFPINSYEQYF | TGCGCCAGCAGTCAACTGGACATCCAGGCTAGGCAGCGGGAATTCCCGATAAACTCCTACGAGCAGTACTTC | TRBJ2-7 | TRBD2 | TRBV23-1 | -
CASSPRQGVSDTQYF | TGTGCCAGCAGCCCTAGACAGGGGGTATCAGATACGCAGTATTTT | TRBJ2-3 | TRBD1 | TRBV11-3 | -
CATTRQGPEQYF | TGTGCTACGACACGACAGGGCCCTGAGCAGTACTTC | TRBJ2-7 | TRBD1 | TRBV28 | -
CASSQTGRSNQPQHF | TGTGCCAGCAGCCAGACAGGGCGGAGCAATCAGCCCCAGCATTTT | TRBJ1-5 | TRBD1 | TRBV3-1/TRBV3-2 | -
CASSVDPGGSGNTIYF | TGTGCCAGCAGCGTAGACCCAGGGGGCTCTGGAAACACCATATATTTT | TRBJ1-3 | TRBD1 | TRBV9 | few
CASSAGVGGVGETQYF | TGTGCCAGCAGCGCGGGGGTCGGAGGGGTCGGAGAGACCCAGTACTTC | TRBJ2-5 | - | TRBV9 | -
CASSASTGQGDTQYF | TGTGCCAGCAGTGCCAGTACCGGTCAGGGGGATACGCAGTATTTT | TRBJ2-3 | - | TRBV27 | -
CASRSGGTGVEQYF | TGTGCCAGTAGATCCGGAGGGACAGGGGTCGAGCAGTACTTC | TRBJ2-7 | TRBD1 | TRBV19 | few
CASSYSDSRTGLAF | TGTGCCAGCAGTTACTCGGATTCCCGGACAGGATTGGCATTT | TRBJ1-1 | TRBD1 | TRBV6-5 | -
CASSRDRGLEKLFF | TGTGCCAGCAGCAGGGACAGGGGGCTTGAAAAACTGTTTTTT | TRBJ1-4 | TRBD1 | TRBV5-8 | -
CASSLWTGNTGELFF | TGTGCCAGCAGCTTGTGGACGGGTAACACCGGGGAGCTGTTTTTT | TRBJ2-2 | - | TRBV5-8 | -
CASSVVLSLPRPSYEQYF | TGTGCCAGCAGCGTAGTTTTAAGTCTCCCCCGTCCCTCCTACGAGCAGTACTTC | TRBJ2-7 | - | TRBV9 | -
CAWSSGLGENEQFF | TGTGCCTGGAGTTCAGGACTAGGGGAGAATGAGCAGTTCTTC | TRBJ2-1 | TRBD2 | TRBV30 | -
CASSLSGVYEQYF | TGTGCCAGCAGTTTATCTGGGGTCTACGAGCAGTACTTC | TRBJ2-7 | - | TRBV27 | -
CASSLFWGHKSPLHF | TGTGCCAGCAGCCTCTTTTGGGGACATAAGTCACCCCTCCACTTT | TRBJ1-6 | - | TRBV27 | few
CASSGQGAGEQYF | TGTGCCAGCAGCGGACAGGGGGCGGGTGAGCAGTACTTC | TRBJ2-7 | TRBD1 | TRBV2 | -
CASTPEGTQYF | TGTGCCAGCACCCCGGAGGGGACCCAGTACTTC | TRBJ2-5 | - | TRBV2 | -
CAWSVQPQYGYTF | TGTGCCTGGAGTGTACAACCCCAATATGGCTACACCTTC | TRBJ1-2 | - | TRBV30 | -
CASSPGTYSYNEQFF | TGCGCCAGCAGCCCCGGGACTTACTCCTACAATGAGCAGTTCTTC | TRBJ2-1 | - | TRBV5-1 | -
CASSYASGQPSRRGEQYF | TGTGCCAGCAGTTACGCGTCGGGGCAGCCCAGTAGACGTGGGGAGCAGTACTTC | TRBJ2-7 | - | TRBV6-2/TRBV6-3 | -
CASSLGAGGSSGELFF | TGTGCCAGCAGCTTAGGTGCAGGTGGATCCTCCGGGGAGCTGTTTTTT | TRBJ2-2 | - | TRBV7-9 | once
CASSYSGAGTEAFF | TGTGCCAGCAGTTACTCTGGGGCAGGCACTGAAGCTTTCTTT | TRBJ1-1 | - | TRBV6-5 | -
CASSPATPGIGELFF | TGTGCCAGCAGCCCAGCAACACCGGGGATCGGGGAGCTGTTTTTT | TRBJ2-2 | - | TRBV9 | -
CASSLVHEQFF | TGTGCCAGCAGCTTAGTCCATGAGCAGTTCTTC | TRBJ2-1 | - | TRBV7-9 | once
CASSLTITTSRGASYNEQFF | TGTGCCAGCAGTTTAACCATAACGACTAGCCGGGGAGCCTCCTACAATGAGCAGTTCTTC | TRBJ2-1 | TRBD2 | TRBV27 | -
CSASFGGSSRLHEQYF | TGCAGTGCTAGTTTCGGCGGGAGTTCCCGTCTCCACGAGCAGTACTTC | TRBJ2-7 | TRBD2 | TRBV20-1 | -
CASSIRETQYF | TGTGCCAGTAGTATACGGGAGACCCAGTACTTC | TRBJ2-5 | - | TRBV19 | -
CASSDRGGGNTIYF | TGTGCCAGCAGTGACAGGGGGGGTGGAAACACCATATATTTT | TRBJ1-3 | TRBD1 | TRBV2 | -
CASSLMGQTFITLHF | TGTGCCAGCAGCCTCATGGGACAGACATTCATCACCCTCCACTTT | TRBJ1-6 | TRBD1 | TRBV6-2/TRBV6-3 | -
CASSFGWSDEQFF | TGTGCCAGCAGCTTCGGTTGGTCCGATGAGCAGTTCTTC | TRBJ2-1 | - | TRBV5-6 | -
CASSERLAGAQSYEQYF | TGTGCCAGCAGTGAAAGGTTAGCGGGGGCTCAGTCCTACGAGCAGTACTTC | TRBJ2-7 | TRBD2 | TRBV2 | -
CASSVTPGQGRWPQHF | TGTGCCAGCAGTGTGACCCCGGGACAGGGCCGGTGGCCCCAGCATTTT | TRBJ1-5 | TRBD1 | TRBV6-1 | -
CASSGLRGDNSPLHF | TGTGCCAGCAGTGGGCTGAGGGGGGATAATTCACCCCTCCACTTT | TRBJ1-6 | - | TRBV2 | -
CASIRNTEAFF | TGTGCCAGCATCAGGAACACTGAAGCTTTCTTT | TRBJ1-1 | - | TRBV6-4 | -
CASSSGGWGTEAFF | TGTGCCAGCAGCTCCGGGGGTTGGGGCACTGAAGCTTTCTTT | TRBJ1-1 | - | TRBV7-9 | -
CASRLTGTQRGEQYF | TGTGCCAGCAGACTTACCGGGACTCAACGGGGCGAGCAGTACTTC | TRBJ2-7 | - | TRBV6-5 | -